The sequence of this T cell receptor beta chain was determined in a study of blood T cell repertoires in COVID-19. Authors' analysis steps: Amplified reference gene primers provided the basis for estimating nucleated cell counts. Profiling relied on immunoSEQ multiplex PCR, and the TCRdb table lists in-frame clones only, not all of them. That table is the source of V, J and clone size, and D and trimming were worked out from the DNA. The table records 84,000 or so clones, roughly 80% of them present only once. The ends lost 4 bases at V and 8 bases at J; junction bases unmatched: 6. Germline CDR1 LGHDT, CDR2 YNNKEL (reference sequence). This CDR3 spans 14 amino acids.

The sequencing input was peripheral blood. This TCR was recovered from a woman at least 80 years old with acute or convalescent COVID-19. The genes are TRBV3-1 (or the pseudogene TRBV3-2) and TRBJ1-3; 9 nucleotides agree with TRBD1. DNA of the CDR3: TGTGCCAGCAGCCGCGGGGACAGGGCGGACACCATATATTTT. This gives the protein CASSRGDRADTIYF.